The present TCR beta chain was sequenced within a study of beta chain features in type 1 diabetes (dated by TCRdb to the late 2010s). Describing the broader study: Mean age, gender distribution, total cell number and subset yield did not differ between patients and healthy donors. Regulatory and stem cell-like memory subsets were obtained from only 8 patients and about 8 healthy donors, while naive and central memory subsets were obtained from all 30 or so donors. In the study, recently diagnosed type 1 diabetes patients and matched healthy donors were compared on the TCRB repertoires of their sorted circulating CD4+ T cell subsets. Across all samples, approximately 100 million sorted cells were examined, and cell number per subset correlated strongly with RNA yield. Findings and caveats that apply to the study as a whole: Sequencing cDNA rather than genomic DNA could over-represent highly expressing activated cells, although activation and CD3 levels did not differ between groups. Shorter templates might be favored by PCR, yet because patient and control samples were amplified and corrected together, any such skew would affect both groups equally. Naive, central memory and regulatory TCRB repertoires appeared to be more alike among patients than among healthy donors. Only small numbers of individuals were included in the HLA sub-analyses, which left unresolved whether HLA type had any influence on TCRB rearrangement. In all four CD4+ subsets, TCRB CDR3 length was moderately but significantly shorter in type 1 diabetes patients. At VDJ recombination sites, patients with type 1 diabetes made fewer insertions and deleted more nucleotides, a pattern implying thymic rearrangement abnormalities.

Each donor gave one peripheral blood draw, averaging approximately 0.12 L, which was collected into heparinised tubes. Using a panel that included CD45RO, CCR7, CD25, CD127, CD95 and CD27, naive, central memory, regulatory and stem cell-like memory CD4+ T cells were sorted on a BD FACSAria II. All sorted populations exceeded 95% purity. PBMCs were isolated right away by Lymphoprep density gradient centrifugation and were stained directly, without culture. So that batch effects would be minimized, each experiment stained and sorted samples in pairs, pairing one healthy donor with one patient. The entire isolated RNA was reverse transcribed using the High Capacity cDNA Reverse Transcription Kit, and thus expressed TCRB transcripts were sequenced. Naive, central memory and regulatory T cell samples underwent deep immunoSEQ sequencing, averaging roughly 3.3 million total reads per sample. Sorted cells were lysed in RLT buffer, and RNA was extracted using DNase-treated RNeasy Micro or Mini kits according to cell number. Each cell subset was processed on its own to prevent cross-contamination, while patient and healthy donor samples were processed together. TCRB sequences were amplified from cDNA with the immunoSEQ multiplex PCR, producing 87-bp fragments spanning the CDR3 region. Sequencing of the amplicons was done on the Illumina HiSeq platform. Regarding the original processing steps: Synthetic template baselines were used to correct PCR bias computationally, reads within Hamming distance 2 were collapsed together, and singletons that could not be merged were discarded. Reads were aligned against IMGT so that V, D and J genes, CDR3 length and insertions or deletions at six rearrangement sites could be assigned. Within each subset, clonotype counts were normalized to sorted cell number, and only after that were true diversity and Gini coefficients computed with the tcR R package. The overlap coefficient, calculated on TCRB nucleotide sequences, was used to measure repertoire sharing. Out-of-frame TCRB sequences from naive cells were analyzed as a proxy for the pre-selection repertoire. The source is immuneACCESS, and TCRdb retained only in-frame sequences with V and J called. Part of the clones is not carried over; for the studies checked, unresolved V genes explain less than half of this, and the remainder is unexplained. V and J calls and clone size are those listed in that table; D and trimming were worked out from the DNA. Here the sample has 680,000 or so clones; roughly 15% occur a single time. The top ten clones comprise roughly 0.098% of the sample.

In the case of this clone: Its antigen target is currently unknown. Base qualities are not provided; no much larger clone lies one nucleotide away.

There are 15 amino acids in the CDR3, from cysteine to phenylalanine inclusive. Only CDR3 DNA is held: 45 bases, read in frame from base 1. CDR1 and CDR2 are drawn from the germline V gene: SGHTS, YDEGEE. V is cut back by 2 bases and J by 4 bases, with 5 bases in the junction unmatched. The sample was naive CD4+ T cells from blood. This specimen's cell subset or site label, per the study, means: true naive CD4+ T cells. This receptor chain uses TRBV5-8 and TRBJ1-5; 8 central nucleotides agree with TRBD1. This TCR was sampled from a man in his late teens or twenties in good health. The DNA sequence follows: TGTGCCAGCAGCTTAAGACAGGGGATTAATCAGCCCCAGCATTTT. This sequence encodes CASSLRQGINQPQHF.